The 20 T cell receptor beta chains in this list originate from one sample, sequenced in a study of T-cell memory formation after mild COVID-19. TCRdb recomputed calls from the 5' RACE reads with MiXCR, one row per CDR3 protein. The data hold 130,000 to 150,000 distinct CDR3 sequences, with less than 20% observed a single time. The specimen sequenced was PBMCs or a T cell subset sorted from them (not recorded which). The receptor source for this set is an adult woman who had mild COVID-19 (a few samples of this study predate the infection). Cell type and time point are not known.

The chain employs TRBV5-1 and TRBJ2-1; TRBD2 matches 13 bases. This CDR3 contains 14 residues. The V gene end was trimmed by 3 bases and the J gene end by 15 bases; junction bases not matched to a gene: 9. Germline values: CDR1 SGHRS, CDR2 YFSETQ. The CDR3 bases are TGCGCCAGCAGCTCAGGGACTAGCGGGGCCCTAGTGTTCTTC. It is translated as CASSSGTSGALVFF.

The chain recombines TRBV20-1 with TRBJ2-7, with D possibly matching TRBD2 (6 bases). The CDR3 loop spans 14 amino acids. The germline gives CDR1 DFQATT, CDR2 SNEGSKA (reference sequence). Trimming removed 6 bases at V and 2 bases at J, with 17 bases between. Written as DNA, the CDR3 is TGCAGTGCGAGTCGGGCGGGGAGTACCTACGAGCAGTACTTC. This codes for CSASRAGSTYEQYF.

The CDR3 sequence is CASSSGTGGVGETQYF. The CDR3 DNA is TGCGCCAGCAGTTCTGGGACAGGGGGCGTCGGAGAGACCCAGTACTTC. The chain employs TRBV5-1 and TRBJ2-5; 12 nucleotides match TRBD1. V shed 5 bases, J shed 4 bases, and the junction held 9 bases outside the gene matches. Germline-derived CDR1 and CDR2 are SGHRS and YFSETQ. This CDR3 is 16 amino acids long.

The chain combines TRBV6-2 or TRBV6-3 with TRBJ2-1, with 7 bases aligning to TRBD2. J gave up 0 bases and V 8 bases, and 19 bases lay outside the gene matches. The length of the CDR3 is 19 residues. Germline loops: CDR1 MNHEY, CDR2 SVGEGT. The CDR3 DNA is TGTGCCAGCGATAACTTGGGGGGGGGTAACCCTTACTCCTACAATGAGCAGTTCTTC. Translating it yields CASDNLGGGNPYSYNEQFF.

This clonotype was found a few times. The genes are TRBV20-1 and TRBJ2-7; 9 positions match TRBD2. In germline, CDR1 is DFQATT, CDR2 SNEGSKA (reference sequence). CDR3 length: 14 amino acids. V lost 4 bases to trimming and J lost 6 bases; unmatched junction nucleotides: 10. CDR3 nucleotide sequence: TGCAGTGCTATCAGCGGGGGGATCTGGAGCGAGCAGTACTTC. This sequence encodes CSAISGGIWSEQYF.

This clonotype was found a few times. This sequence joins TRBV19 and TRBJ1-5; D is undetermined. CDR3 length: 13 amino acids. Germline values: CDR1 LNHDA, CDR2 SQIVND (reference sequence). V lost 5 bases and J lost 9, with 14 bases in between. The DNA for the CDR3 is TGTGCCAGTAGTCCACTCGATTCGGGGCCCCAGCATTTT. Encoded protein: CASSPLDSGPQHF.

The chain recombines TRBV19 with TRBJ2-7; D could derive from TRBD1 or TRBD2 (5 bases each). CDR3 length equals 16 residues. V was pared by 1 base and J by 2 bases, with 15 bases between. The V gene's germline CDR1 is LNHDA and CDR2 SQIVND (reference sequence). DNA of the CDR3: TGTGCCAGTAGTATAGGGGGGTTTTCGCTGACCTACGAGCAGTACTTC. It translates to CASSIGGFSLTYEQYF.

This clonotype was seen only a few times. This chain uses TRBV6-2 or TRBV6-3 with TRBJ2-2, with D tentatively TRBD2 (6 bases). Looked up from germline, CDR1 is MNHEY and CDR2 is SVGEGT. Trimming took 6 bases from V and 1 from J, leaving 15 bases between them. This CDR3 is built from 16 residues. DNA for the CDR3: TGTGCCAGCAGCATGTCGGGAGTTATGAACACCGGGGAGCTGTTTTTT. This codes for CASSMSGVMNTGELFF.

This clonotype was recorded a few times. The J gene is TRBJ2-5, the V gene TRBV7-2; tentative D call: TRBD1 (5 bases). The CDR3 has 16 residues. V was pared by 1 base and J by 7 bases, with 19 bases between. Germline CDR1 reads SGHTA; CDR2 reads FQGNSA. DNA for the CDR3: TGTGCCAGCAGCTTAGTGGCAGGGTCCATCCCAGTGACCCAGTACTTC. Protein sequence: CASSLVAGSIPVTQYF.

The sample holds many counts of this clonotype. The CDR3 is CASSLAREETQYF. CDR3 in DNA: TGTGCCAGCAGCTTGGCCAGGGAAGAGACCCAGTACTTC. This sequence joins TRBV7-2 and TRBJ2-5, with D tentatively TRBD1 (5 bases). The germline gives CDR1 SGHTA, CDR2 FQGNSA. The CDR3 runs 13 residues. V was cut by 3 bases and J by 3 bases, with 8 bases left in between.

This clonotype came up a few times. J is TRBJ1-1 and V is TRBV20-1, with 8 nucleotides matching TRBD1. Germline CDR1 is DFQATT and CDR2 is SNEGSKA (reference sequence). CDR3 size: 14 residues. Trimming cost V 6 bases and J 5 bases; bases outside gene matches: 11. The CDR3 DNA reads TGCAGTGCAGGGGACAGGTGGGTACTGACTGAAGCTTTCTTT. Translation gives CSAGDRWVLTEAFF.

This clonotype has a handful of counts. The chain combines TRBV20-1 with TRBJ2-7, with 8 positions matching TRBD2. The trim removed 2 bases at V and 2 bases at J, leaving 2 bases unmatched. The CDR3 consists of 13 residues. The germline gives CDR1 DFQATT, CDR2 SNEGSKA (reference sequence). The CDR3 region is CSARRLATYEQYF. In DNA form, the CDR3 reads TGCAGTGCTAGACGACTAGCGACCTACGAGCAGTACTTC.

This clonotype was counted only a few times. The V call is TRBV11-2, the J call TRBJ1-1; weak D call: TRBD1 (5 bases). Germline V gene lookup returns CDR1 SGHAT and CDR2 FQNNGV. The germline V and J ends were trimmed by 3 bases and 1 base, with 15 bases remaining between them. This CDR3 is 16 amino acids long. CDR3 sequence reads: CASSFGVGTQNTEAFF. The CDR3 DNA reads TGTGCCAGCAGCTTCGGTGTGGGGACGCAGAACACTGAAGCTTTCTTT.

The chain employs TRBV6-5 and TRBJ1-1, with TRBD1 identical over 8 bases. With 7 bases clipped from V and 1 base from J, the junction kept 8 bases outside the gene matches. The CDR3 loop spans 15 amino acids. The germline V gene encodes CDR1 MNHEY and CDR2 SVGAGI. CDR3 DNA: TGTGCCAGCACCCGGACCAGGGGGCAGAACACTGAAGCTTTCTTT. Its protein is CASTRTRGQNTEAFF.

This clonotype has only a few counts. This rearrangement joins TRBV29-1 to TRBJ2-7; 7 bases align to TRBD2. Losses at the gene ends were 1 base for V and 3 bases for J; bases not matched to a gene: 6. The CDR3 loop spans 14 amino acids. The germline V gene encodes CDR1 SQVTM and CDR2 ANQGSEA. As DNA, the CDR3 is TGCAGCGTTGAAGGGGGGACTACCTACTACGAGCAGTACTTC. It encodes CSVEGGTTYYEQYF.

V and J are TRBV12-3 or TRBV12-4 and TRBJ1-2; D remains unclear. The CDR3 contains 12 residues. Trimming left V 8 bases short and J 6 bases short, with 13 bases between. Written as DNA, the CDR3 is TGTGCCAGCTCACCCCTGGGTAATGGCTACACCTTC. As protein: CASSPLGNGYTF.

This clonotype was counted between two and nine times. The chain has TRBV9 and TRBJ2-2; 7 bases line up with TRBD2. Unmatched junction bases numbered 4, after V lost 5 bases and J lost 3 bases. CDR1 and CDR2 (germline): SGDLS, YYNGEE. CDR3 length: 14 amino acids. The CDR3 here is CASRGLADTGELFF. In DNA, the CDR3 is TGTGCCAGCAGGGGGCTAGCGGACACCGGGGAGCTGTTTTTT. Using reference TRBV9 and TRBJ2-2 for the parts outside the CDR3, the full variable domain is DSGVTQTPKHLITATGQRVTLRCSPRSGDLSVYWYQQSLDQGLQFLIQYYNGEERAKGNILERFSAQQFPDLHSELNLSSLELGDSALYFCASRGLADTGELFFGEGSRLTVL.

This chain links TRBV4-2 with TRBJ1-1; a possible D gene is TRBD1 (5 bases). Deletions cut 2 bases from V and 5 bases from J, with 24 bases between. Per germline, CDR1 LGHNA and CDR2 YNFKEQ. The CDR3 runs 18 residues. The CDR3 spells CASSQSSSGGVRGTEAFF. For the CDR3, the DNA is TGTGCCAGCAGCCAAAGTTCCTCCGGCGGGGTCCGGGGGACTGAAGCTTTCTTT.

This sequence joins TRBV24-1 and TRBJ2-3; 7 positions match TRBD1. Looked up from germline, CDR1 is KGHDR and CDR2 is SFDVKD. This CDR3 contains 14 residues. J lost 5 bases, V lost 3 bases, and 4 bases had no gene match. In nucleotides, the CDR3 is TGTGCCACCAGTGATCCCCGACAGGGAGATACGCAGTATTTT. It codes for CATSDPRQGDTQYF.

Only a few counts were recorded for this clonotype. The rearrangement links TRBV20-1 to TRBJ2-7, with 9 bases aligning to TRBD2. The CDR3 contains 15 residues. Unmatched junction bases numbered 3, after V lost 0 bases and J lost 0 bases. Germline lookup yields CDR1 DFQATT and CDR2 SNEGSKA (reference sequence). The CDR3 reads CSARDSTSGSYEQYF. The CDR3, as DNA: TGCAGTGCTAGAGATTCGACTAGCGGCTCCTACGAGCAGTACTTC.